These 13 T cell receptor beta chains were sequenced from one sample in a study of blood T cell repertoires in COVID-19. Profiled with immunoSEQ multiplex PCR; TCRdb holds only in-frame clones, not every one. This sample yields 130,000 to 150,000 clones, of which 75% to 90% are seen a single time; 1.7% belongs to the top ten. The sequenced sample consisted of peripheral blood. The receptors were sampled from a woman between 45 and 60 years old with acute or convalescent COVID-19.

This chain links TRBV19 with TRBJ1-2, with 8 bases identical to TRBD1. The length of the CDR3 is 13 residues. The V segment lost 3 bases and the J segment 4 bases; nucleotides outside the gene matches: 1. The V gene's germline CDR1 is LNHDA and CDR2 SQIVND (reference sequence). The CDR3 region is CASSIGQGYGYTF. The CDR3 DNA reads TGTGCCAGTAGTATCGGACAGGGCTATGGCTACACCTTC.

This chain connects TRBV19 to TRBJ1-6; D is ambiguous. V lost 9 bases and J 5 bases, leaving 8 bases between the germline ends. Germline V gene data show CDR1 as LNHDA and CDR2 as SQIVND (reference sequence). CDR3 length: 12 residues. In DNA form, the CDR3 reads TGTGCCAGCCGGGAGAATAATTCACCCCTCCACTTT. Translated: CASRENNSPLHF.

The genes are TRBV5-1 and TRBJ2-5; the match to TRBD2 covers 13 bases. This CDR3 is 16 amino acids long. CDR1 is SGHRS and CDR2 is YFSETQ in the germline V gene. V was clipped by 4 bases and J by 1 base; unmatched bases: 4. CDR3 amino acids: CASSPGTSGIQETQYF. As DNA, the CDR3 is TGCGCCAGCAGCCCAGGGACTAGCGGGATCCAAGAGACCCAGTACTTC.

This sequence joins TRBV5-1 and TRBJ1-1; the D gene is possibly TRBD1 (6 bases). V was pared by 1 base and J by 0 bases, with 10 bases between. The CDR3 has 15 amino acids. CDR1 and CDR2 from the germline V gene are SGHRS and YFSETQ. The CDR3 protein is CASSLSGAMNTEAFF. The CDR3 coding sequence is TGCGCCAGCAGCTTGTCAGGGGCGATGAACACTGAAGCTTTCTTT.

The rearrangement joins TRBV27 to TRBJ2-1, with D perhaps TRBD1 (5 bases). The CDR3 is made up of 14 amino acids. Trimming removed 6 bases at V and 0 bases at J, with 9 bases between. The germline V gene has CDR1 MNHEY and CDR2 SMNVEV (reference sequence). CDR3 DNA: TGTGCCAGCAGAAACAGGAGCTCCTACAATGAGCAGTTCTTC. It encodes CASRNRSSYNEQFF.

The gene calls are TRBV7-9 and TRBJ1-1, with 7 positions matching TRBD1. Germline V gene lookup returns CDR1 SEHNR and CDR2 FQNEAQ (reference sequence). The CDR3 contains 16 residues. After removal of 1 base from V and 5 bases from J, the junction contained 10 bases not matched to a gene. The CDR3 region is CASSLGPRGRSTEAFF. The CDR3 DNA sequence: TGTGCCAGCAGCTTAGGGCCGAGGGGGCGGTCGACTGAAGCTTTCTTT.

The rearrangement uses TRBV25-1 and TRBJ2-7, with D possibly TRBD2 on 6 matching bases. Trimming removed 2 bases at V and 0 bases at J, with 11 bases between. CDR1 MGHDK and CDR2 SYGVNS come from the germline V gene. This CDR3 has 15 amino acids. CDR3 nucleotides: TGTGCCAGCAGTGAACCGGGACTGAGCTCCTACGAGCAGTACTTC. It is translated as CASSEPGLSSYEQYF.

DNA for the CDR3: TGTGCCAGTAGGACAGGGTCGGGAGGCTACACCTTC. Amino acids: CASRTGSGGYTF. V is TRBV6-5 and J is TRBJ1-2, with 8 nucleotides matching TRBD1. This CDR3 spans 12 amino acids. V gave up 9 bases and J gave up 8 bases; unmatched junction bases: 8. In germline, CDR1 is MNHEY, CDR2 SVGAGI.

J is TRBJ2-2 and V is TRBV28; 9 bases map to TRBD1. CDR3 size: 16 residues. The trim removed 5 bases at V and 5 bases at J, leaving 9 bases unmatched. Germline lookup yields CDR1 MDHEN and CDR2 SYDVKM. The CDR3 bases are TGTGCCAGCAGTCCTTCGGGACAGGGAGGAACCGGGGAGCTGTTTTTT. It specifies CASSPSGQGGTGELFF.

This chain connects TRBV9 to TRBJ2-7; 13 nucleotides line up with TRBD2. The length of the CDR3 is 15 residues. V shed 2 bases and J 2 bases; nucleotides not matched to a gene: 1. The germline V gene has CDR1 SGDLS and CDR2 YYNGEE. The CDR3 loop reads CASSVGTSGAYEQYF. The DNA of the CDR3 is TGTGCCAGCAGCGTGGGGACTAGCGGGGCCTACGAGCAGTACTTC.

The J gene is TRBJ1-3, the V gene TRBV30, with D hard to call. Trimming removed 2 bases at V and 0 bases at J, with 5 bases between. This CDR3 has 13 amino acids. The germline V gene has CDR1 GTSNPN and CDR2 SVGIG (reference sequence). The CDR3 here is CAWSTLSGNTIYF. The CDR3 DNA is TGTGCCTGGAGTACTCTCTCTGGAAACACCATATATTTT.

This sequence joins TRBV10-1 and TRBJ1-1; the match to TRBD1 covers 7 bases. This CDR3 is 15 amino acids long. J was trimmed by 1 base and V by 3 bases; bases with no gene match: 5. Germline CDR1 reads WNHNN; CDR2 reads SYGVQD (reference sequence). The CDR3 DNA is TGCGCCAGCAGTGAATCCGGGACAGCGAACACTGAAGCTTTCTTT. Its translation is CASSESGTANTEAFF.

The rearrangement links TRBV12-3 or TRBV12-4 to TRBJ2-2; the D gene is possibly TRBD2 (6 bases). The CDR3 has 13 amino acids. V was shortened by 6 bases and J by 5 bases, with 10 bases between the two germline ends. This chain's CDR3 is CASRGGRTGELFF. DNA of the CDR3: TGTGCCAGCAGAGGAGGGCGGACCGGGGAGCTGTTTTTT.